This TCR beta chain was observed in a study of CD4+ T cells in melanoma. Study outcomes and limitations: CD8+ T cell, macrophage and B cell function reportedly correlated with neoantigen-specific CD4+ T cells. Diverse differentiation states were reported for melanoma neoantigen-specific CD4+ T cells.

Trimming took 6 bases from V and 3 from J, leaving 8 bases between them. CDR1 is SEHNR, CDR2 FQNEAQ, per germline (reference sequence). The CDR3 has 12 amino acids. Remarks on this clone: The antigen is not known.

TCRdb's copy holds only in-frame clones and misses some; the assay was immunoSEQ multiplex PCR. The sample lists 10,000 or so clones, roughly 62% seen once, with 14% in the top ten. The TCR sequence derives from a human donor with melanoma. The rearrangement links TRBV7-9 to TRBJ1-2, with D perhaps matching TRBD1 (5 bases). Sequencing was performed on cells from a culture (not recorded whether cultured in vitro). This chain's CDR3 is CASRGLDYGYTF. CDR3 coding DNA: TGTGCCAGCAGGGGGCTGGACTATGGCTACACCTTC.